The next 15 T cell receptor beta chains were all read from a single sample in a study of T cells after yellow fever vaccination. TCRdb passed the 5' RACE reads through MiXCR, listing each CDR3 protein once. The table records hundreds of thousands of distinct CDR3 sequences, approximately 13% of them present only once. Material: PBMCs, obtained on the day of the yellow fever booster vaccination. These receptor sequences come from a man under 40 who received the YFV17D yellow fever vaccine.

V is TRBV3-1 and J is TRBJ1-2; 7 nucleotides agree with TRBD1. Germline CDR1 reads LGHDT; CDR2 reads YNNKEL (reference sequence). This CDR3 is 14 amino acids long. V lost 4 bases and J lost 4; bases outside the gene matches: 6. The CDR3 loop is CASSPGTETYGYTF. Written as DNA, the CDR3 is TGTGCCAGCAGCCCCGGGACAGAGACCTATGGCTACACCTTC.

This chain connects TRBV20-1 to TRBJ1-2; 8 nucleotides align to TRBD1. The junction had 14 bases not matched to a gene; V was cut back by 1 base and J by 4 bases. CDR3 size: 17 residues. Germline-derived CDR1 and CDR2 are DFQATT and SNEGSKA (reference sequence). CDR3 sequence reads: CSARATGGVGVSYGYTF. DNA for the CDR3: TGCAGTGCTAGAGCTACAGGGGGGGTTGGGGTTTCCTATGGCTACACCTTC.

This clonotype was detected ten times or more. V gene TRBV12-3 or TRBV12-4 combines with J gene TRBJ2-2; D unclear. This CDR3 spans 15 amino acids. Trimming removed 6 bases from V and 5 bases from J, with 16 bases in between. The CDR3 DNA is TGTGCCAGCAGCCTAATAATGAGTAGAACCGGGGAGCTGTTTTTT. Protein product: CASSLIMSRTGELFF.

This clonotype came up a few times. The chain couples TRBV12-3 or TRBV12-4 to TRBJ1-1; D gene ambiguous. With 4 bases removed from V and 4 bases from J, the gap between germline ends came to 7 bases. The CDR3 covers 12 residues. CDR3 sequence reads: CASSSFITEAFF. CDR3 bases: TGTGCCAGCAGTTCATTCATCACTGAAGCTTTCTTT.

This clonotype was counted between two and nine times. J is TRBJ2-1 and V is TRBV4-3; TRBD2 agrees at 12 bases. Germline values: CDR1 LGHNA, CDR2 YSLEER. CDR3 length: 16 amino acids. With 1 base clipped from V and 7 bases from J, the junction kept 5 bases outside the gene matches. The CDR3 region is CASSQGTSGIRNEQFF. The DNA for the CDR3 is TGCGCCAGCAGCCAAGGGACTAGCGGGATTCGGAATGAGCAGTTCTTC.

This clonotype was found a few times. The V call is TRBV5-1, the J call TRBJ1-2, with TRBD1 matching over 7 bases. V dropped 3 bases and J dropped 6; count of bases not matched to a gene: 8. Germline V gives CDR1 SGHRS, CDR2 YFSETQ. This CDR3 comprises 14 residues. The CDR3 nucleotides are TGCGCCAGCAGCTCCAGACAGGGAATGGATGGCTACACCTTC. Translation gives CASSSRQGMDGYTF.

The CDR3 sequence: CASSQEGLAGESEQFF. The CDR3 nucleotides read TGTGCCAGCAGCCAAGAGGGACTAGCGGGAGAAAGTGAGCAGTTCTTC. The chain couples TRBV4-2 to TRBJ2-1; 14 bases match TRBD2. V lost 0 bases, J lost 9 bases, and 4 bases stayed unmatched. Germline V gene lookup returns CDR1 LGHNA and CDR2 YNFKEQ. The CDR3 contains 16 residues.

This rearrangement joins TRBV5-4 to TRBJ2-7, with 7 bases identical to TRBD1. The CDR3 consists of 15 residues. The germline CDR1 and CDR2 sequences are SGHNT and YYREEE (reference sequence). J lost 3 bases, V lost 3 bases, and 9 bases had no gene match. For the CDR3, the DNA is TGTGCCAGCAGCTCCAGCGACAGGGCGTACTACGAGCAGTACTTC. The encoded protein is CASSSSDRAYYEQYF.

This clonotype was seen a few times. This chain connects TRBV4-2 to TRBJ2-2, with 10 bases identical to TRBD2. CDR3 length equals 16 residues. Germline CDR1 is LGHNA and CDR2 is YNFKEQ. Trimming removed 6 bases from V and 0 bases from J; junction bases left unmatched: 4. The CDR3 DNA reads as TGTGCCAGCAGTTTAACTAGCGGGACGAACACCGGGGAGCTGTTTTTT. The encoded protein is CASSLTSGTNTGELFF.

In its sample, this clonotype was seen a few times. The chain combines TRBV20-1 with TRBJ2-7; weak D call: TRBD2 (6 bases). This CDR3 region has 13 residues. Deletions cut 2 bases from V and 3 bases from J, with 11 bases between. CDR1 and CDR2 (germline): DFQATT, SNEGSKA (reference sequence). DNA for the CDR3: TGCAGTGCTAGAATAGGAGGGTACTACGAGCAGTACTTC. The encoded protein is CSARIGGYYEQYF.

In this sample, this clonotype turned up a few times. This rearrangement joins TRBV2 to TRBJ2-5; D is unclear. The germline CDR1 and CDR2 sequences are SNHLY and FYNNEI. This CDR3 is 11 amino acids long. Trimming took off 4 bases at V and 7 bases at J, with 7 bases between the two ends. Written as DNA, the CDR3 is TGTGCCAGCAGTGGGCGTGTGACCCAGTACTTC. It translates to CASSGRVTQYF.

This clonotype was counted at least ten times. CDR3 protein: CASSSGTRGEQYF. CDR3 DNA sequence: TGTGCCAGCAGTTCCGGGACTAGAGGCGAGCAGTACTTC. The chain is built from TRBV12-3 or TRBV12-4 and TRBJ2-7; TRBD2 matches 8 bases. The CDR3 length is 13 residues. Losses at the gene ends were 4 bases for V and 6 bases for J; bases not matched to a gene: 5.

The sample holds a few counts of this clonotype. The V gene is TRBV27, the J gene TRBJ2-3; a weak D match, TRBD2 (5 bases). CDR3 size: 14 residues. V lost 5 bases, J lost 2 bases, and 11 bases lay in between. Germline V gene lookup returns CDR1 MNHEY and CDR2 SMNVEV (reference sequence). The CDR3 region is CASSPLGVTDTQYF. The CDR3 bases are TGTGCCAGCAGTCCCCTCGGGGTCACAGATACGCAGTATTTT.

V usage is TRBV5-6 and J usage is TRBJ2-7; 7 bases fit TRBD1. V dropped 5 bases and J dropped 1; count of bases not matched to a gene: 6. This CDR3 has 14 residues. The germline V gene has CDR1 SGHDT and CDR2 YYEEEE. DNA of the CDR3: TGTGCCAGCAGATCCCGACAGGGTTCCTACGAGCAGTACTTC. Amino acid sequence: CASRSRQGSYEQYF.

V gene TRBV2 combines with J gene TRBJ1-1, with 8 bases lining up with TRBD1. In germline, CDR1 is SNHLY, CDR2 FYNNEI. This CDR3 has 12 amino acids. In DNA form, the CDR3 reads TGTGCATCCGGACAGGGCGTAATGGTAGCTTTCTTT. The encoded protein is CASGQGVMVAFF. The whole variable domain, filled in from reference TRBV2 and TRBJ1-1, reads EPEVTQTPSHQVTQMGQEVILRCVPISNHLYFYWYRQILGQKVEFLVSFYNNEISEKSEIFDDQFSVERPDGSNFTLKIRSTKLEDSAMYFCASGQGVMVAFFGQGTRLTVV.